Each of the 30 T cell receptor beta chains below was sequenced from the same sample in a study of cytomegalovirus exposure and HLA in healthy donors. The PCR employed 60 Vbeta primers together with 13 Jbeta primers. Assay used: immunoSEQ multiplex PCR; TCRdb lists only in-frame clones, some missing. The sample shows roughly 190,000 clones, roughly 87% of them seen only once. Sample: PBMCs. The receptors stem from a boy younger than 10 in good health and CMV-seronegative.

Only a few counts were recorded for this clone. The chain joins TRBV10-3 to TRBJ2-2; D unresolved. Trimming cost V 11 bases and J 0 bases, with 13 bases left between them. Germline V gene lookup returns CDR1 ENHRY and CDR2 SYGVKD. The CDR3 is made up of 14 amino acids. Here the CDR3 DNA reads TGTGCCTTACGCGGCGGTGCGAACACCGGGGAGCTGTTTTTT. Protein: CALRGGANTGELFF.

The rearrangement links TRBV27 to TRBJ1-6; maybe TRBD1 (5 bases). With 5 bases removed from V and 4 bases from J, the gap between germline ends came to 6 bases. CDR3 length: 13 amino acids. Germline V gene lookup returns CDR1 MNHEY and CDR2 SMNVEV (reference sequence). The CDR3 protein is CASSQGYNSPLHF. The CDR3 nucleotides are TGTGCCAGCAGTCAGGGTTATAATTCACCCCTCCACTTT.

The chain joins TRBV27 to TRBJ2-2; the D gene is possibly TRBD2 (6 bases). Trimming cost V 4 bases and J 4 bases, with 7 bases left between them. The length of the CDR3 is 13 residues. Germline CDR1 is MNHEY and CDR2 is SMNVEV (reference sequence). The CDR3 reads CASSWRGTGELFF. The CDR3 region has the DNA TGTGCCAGCAGTTGGAGGGGCACCGGGGAGCTGTTTTTT.

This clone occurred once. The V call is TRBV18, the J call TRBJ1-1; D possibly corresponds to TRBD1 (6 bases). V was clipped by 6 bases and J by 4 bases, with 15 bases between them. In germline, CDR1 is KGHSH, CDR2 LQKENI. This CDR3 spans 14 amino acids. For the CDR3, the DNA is TGTGCCAGCTCTGCAAAGCAGGGGAGCACTGAAGCTTTCTTT. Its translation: CASSAKQGSTEAFF.

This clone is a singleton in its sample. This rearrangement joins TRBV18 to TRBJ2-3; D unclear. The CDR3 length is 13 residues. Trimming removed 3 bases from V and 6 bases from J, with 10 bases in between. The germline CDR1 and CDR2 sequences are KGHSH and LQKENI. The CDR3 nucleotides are TGTGCCAGCTCACCCGACGTCGGGGATACGCAGTATTTT. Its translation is CASSPDVGDTQYF.

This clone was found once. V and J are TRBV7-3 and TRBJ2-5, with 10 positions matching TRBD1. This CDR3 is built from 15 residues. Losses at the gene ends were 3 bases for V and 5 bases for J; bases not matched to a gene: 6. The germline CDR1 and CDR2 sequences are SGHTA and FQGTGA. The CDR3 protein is CASSLTGGMKETQYF. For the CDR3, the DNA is TGTGCCAGCAGCTTGACAGGGGGCATGAAGGAGACCCAGTACTTC.

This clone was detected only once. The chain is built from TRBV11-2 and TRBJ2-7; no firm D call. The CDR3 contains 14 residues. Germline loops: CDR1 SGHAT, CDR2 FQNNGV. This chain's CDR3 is CASSLVGLRAAIRV. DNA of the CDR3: TGTGCCAGCAGCTTAGTGGGTCTCAGAGCCGCGATACGGGTC.

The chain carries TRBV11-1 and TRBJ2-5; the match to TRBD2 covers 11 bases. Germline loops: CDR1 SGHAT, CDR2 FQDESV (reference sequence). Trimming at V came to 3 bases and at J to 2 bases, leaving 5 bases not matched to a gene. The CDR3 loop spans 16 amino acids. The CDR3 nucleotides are TGTGCCAGCAGCTTGGATACTAGCGGGAGACAAGAGACCCAGTACTTC. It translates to CASSLDTSGRQETQYF.

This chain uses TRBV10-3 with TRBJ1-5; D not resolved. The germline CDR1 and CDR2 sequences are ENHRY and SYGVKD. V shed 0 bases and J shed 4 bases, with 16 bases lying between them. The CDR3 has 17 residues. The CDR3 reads CAISESMVRGVNQPQHF. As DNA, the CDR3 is TGTGCCATCAGTGAGTCCATGGTTCGCGGGGTGAATCAGCCCCAGCATTTT.

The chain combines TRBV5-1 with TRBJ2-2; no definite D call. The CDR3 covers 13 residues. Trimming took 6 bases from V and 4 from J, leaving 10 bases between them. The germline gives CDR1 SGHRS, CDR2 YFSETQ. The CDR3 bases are TGCGCCAGCACACCTCTAACCACCGGGGAGCTGTTTTTT. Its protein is CASTPLTTGELFF.

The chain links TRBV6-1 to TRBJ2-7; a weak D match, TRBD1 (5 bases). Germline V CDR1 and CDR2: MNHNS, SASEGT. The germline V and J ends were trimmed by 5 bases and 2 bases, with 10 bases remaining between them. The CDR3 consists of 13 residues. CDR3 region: CASSIRQPYEQYF. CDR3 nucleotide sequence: TGTGCCAGCAGTATCCGACAGCCCTACGAGCAGTACTTC.

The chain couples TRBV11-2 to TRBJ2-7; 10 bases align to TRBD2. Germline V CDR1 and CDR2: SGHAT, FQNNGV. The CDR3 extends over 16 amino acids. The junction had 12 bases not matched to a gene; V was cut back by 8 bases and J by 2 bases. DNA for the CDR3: TGTGCCAGCGGAGGTAGTTTCGGGACTAGCGCCTACGAGCAGTACTTC. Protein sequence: CASGGSFGTSAYEQYF.

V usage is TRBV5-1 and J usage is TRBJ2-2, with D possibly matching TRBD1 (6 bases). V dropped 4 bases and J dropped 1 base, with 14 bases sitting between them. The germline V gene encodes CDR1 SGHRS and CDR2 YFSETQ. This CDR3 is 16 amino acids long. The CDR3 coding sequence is TGCGCCAGCAGCCCGACCGGGACAATGAACACCGGGGAGCTGTTTTTT. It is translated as CASSPTGTMNTGELFF.

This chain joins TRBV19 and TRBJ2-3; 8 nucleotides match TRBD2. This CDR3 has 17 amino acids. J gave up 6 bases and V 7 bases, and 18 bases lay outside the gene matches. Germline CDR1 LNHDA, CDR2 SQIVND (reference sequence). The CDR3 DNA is TGTGCCAGTAAACAGGCCCCCGGGAGGGGCCGTTGGGATACGCAGTATTTT. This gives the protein CASKQAPGRGRWDTQYF.

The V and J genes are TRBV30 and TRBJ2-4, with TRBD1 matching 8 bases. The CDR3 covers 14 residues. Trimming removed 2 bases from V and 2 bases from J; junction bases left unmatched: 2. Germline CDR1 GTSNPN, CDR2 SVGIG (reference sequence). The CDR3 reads CAWSQGAPKNIQYF. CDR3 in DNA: TGTGCCTGGAGTCAGGGGGCCCCCAAAAACATTCAGTACTTC.

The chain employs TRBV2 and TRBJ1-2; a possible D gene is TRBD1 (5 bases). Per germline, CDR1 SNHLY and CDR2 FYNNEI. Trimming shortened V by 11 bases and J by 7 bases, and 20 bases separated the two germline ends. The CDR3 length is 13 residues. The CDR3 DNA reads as TGTGCCGGGCAGGGCGATGTCGTCTCTGGCTACACCTTC. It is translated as CAGQGDVVSGYTF.

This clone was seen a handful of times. The CDR3 protein is CASSFRVNTEAFF. For the CDR3, the DNA is TGTGCCAGCAGTTTCCGGGTTAACACTGAAGCTTTCTTT. This chain connects TRBV27 to TRBJ1-1, with D unclear. This CDR3 region has 13 residues. The V gene's germline CDR1 is MNHEY and CDR2 SMNVEV (reference sequence). Trimming cost V 3 bases and J 2 bases, with 7 bases left between them.

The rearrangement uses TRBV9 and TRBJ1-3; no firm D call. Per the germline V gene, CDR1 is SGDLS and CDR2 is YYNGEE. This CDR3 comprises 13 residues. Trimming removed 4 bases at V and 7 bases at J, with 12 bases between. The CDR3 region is CASSPSRENTIYF. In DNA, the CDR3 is TGTGCCAGCAGCCCAAGTCGGGAGAACACCATATATTTT.

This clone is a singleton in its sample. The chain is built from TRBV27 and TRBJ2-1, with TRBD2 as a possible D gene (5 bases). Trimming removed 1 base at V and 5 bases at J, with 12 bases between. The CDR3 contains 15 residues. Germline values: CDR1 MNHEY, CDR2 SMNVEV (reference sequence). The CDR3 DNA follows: TGTGCCAGCAGTTTATACTCGAGGGCCAACAATGAGCAGTTCTTC. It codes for CASSLYSRANNEQFF.

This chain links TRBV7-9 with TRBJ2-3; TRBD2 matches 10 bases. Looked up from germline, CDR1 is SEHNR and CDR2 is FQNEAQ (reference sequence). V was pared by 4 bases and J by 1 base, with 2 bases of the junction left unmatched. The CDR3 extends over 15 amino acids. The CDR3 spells CASSSSGGGTDTQYF. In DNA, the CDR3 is TGTGCCAGCAGCTCTAGCGGGGGAGGCACAGATACGCAGTATTTT.

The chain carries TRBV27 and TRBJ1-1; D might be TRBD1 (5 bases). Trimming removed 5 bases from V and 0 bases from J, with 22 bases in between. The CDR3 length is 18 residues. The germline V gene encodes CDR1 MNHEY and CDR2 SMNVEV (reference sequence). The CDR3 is CASSPTWGEPYMNTEAFF. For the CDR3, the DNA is TGTGCCAGCAGTCCCACTTGGGGGGAGCCCTACATGAACACTGAAGCTTTCTTT.

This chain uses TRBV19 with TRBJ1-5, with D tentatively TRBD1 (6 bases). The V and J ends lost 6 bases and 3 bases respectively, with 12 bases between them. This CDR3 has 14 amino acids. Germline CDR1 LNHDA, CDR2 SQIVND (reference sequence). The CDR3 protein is CASRIRDTNQPQHF. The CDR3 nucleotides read TGTGCCAGTAGGATCCGGGACACCAATCAGCCCCAGCATTTT. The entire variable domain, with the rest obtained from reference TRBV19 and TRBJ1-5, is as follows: DGGITQSPKYLFRKEGQNVTLSCEQNLNHDAMYWYRQDPGQGLRLIYYSQIVNDFQKGDIAEGYSVSREKKESFPLTVTSAQKNPTAFYLCASRIRDTNQPQHFGDGTRLSIL.

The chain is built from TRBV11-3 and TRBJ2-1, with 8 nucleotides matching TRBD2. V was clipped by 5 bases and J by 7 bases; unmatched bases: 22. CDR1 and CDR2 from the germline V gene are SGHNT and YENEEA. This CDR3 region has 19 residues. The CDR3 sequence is CASSNPWSGGADMRNEQFF. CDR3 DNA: TGTGCCAGCAGCAATCCATGGAGCGGGGGAGCAGATATGAGGAATGAGCAGTTCTTC. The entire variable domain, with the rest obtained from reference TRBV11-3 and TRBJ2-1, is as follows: EAGVVQSPRYKIIEKKQPVAFWCNPISGHNTLYWYLQNLGQGPELLIRYENEEAVDDSQLPKDRFSAERLKGVDSTLKIQPAELGDSAVYLCASSNPWSGGADMRNEQFFGPGTRLTVL.

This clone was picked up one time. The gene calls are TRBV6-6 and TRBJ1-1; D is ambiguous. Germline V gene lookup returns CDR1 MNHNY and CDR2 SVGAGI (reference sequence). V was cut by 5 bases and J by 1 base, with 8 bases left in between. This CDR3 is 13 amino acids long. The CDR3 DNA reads TGTGCCAGCAGTCAAAAAAAGAACACTGAAGCTTTCTTT. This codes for CASSQKKNTEAFF.

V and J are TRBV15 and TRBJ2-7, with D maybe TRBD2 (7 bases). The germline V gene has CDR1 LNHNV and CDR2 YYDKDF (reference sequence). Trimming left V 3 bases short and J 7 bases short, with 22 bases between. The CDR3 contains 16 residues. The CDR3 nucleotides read TGTGCCACCAGCAGCCTTAGTGGGGGGGCAATAAATGAGCAGTACTTC. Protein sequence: CATSSLSGGAINEQYF.

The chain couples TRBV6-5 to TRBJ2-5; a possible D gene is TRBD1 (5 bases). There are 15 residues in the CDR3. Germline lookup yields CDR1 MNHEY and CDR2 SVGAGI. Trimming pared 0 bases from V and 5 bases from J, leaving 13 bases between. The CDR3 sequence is CASSYSALDTETQYF. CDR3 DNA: TGTGCCAGCAGTTACTCGGCACTGGACACGGAGACCCAGTACTTC.

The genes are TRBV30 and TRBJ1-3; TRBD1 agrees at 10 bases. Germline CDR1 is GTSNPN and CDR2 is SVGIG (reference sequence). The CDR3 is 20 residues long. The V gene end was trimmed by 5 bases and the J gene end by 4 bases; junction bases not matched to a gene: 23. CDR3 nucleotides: TGTGCCTGGCGGTCCCTCCCCTCGATCCGGGACAGGGGAGGAGGAAACACCATATATTTT. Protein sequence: CAWRSLPSIRDRGGGNTIYF.

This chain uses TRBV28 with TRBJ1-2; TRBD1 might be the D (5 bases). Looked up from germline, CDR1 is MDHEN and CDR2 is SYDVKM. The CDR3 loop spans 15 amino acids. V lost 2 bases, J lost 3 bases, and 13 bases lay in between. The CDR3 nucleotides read TGTGCCAGCAGTTTAATCTCTCCGGGGGACTATGGCTACACCTTC. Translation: CASSLISPGDYGYTF.

CDR3 sequence: CASSLRTSGSDTQYF. The CDR3 DNA reads TGCGCCAGCAGCTTAAGGACTAGCGGATCAGATACGCAGTATTTT. The V gene is TRBV5-1, the J gene TRBJ2-3, with TRBD2 identical over 10 bases. The CDR3 length is 15 residues. J was trimmed by 4 bases and V by 2 bases; bases with no gene match: 4. Germline V gene sequence: CDR1 SGHRS, CDR2 YFSETQ.

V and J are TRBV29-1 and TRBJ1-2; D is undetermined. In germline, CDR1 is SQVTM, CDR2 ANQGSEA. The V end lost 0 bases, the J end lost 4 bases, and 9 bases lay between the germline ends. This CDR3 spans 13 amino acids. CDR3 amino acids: CSVEDGTVYGYTF. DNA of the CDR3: TGCAGCGTTGAAGACGGCACAGTCTATGGCTACACCTTC. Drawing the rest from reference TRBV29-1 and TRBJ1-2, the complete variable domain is SAVISQKPSRDICQRGTSLTIQCQVDSQVTMMFWYRQQPGQSLTLIATANQGSEATYESGFVIDKFPISRPNLTFSTLTVSNMSPEDSSIYLCSVEDGTVYGYTFGSGTRLTVV.